The clone carrying this TCR beta chain was detected once. Its cognate antigen is unknown. The sample comes from a study of OX40 agonist ivuxolimab in advanced cancers. The study, taken as a whole, reports: Among the lowest levels of clonal expansion were found in partial responders at 0.1-3.0 mg/kg.

CDR1 is SQVTM and CDR2 is ANQGSEA in the germline V gene. This CDR3 contains 11 residues. V lost 6 bases and J lost 8, with 13 bases in between. The method was immunoSEQ multiplex PCR; TCRdb's version includes in-frame clones alone and lacks a portion of them. The data contain tens of thousands of clones, 65% to 90% of them singletons. The origin of this receptor is an adult with an advanced solid tumor such as melanoma, head and neck, liver or kidney cancer. V usage is TRBV29-1 and J usage is TRBJ1-2; D perhaps matches TRBD1 (6 bases). The input for sequencing was CD4+ or CD8+ T cells sorted from blood, taken in a trial of the OX40 agonist ivuxolimab. Here the CDR3 reads CSVPRGGGYTF. The CDR3 coding sequence is TGCAGCGTCCCCAGGGGCGGGGGCTACACCTTC.